This T cell receptor beta chain emerged from a study of identical twins. cDNA molecules carried unique molecular identifiers, and template switching added a universal primer site. TCRdb itself ran the 5' RACE reads through MiXCR, one entry per CDR3 protein. The repertoire consists of more than 400,000 distinct CDR3 sequences, with around 15% occurring once and the leading ten covering roughly 0.46%. All donors were healthy Caucasians. The CDR3 is 15 residues long. CDR1 and CDR2 (germline): SSHAT, FNYEAQ (reference sequence). V was pared by 1 base and J by 1 base, with 10 bases between. The sample was also reused in another study, on yellow fever vaccine responses in identical twins.

V is TRBV7-7 and J is TRBJ2-5, with D perhaps assigned TRBD1 or TRBD2 (5 bases each). Sequencing was done on a sample of CD4+ T cells sorted from blood. This TCR came from a woman between 18 and 30 years old in good health. CDR3 region: CASSLGLGRQETQYF. CDR3 coding DNA: TGTGCCAGCAGCTTAGGTTTGGGACGCCAAGAGACCCAGTACTTC.